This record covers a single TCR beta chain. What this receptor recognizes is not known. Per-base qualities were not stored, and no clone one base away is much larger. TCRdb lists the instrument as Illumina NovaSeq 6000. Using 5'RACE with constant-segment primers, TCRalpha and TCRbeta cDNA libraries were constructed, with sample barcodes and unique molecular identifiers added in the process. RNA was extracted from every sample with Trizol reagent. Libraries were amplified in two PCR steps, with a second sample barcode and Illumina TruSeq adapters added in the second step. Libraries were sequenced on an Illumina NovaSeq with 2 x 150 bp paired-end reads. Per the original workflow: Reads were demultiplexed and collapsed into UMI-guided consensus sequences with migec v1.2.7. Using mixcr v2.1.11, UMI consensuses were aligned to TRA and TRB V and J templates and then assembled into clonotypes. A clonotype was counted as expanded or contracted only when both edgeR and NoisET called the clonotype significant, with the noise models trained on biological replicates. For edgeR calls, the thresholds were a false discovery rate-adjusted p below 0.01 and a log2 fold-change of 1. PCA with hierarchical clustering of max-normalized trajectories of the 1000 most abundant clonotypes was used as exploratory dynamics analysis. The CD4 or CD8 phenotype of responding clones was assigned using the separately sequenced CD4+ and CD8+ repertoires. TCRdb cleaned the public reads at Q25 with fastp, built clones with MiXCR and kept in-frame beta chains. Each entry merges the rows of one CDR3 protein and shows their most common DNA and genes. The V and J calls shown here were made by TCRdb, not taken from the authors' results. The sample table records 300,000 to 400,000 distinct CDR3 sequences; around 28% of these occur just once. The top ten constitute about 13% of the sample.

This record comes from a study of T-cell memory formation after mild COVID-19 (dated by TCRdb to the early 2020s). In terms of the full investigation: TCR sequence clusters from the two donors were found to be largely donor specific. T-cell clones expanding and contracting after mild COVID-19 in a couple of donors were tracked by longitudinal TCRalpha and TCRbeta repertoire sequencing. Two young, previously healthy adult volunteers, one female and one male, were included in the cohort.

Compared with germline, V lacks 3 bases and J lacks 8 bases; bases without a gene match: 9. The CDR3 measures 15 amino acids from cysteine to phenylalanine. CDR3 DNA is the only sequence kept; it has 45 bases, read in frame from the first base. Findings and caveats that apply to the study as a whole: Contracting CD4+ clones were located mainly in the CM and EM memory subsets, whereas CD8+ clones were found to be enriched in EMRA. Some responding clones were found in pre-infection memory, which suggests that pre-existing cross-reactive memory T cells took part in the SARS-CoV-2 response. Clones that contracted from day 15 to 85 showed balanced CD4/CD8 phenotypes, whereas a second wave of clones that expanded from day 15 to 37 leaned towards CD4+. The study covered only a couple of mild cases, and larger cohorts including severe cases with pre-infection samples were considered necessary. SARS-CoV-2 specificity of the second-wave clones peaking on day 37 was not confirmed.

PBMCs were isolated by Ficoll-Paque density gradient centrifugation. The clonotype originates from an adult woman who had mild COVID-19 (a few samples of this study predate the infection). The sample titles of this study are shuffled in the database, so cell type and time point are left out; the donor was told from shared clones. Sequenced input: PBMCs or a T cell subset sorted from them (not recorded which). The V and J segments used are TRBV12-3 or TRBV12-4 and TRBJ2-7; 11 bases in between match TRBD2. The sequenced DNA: TGTGCCAGCAGTTTGGTAGCGGGGGGGCCTAGCCAGCAGTACTTC. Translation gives CASSLVAGGPSQQYF.